The rows below give T cell receptor beta chains drawn from one sample of a study of PD-1 blockade in classical Hodgkin lymphoma. The table came from immunoSEQ multiplex PCR; TCRdb's copy has only in-frame clones and leaves some out. The table lists tens of thousands of clones, 80% to 90% of them singletons, with around a third in the top ten. This material consisted of peripheral blood mononuclear cells (PBMCs), taken at baseline. These receptors were taken from a human donor with classical Hodgkin lymphoma. Each CDR3 is given with its conserved first and last residue. A D gene is named only where the DNA matches it firmly. Rows give clone size only sometimes, using once, few, many, or a class for an expanded clone.

TRBV7-8	TRBJ2-2	-	-	CASSPRTANTGELFF	TGTGCCAGCAGCCCCCGGACGGCGAACACCGGGGAGCTGTTTTTT
TRBV6-6	TRBJ1-2	-	TRBD1	CASRMTGGYGYTF	TGTGCCAGCAGAATGACAGGGGGCTATGGCTACACCTTC
TRBV11-3	TRBJ2-1	-	TRBD1	CASSISSQGSEQFF	TGTGCCAGCAGCATATCCTCACAGGGGTCTGAGCAGTTCTTC
TRBV9	TRBJ2-5	-	-	CASSPSTRGETQYF	TGTGCCAGCAGCCCGAGCACCCGCGGAGAGACCCAGTACTTC
TRBV11-3	TRBJ2-1	-	TRBD2	CASSPLVSGDYNEQFF	TGTGCCAGCAGCCCCCTGGTTAGCGGGGACTACAATGAGCAGTTCTTC
TRBV5-1	TRBJ2-3	-	TRBD1	CASSLGGQGAQDTQYF	TGCGCCAGCAGCTTGGGCGGACAGGGGGCGCAAGATACGCAGTATTTT
TRBV6-5	TRBJ1-6	-	TRBD1	CASSRQGARNSPLHF	TGTGCCAGCAGCCGACAGGGGGCTAGGAATTCACCCCTCCACTTT
TRBV5-1	TRBJ2-3	-	-	CASSFPGSDTQYF	TGCGCCAGCAGCTTTCCCGGCTCAGATACGCAGTATTTT
TRBV7-9	TRBJ1-1	-	TRBD1	CASRQGAGTEAFF	TGTGCCAGCAGACAGGGGGCTGGTACTGAAGCTTTCTTT
TRBV6-1	TRBJ1-6	-	-	CASSGSGSSSYNSPLHF	TGTGCCAGCAGTGGATCGGGATCCAGCTCCTATAATTCACCCCTCCACTTT
TRBV5-6	TRBJ1-1	few	TRBD1	CASSLQGVNTEAFF	TGTGCCAGCAGCTTACAGGGGGTGAACACTGAAGCTTTCTTT
TRBV11-1	TRBJ1-6	-	-	CASSPGGNSPLHF	TGTGCCAGCAGCCCAGGTGGGAATTCACCCCTCCACTTT
TRBV2	TRBJ2-2	-	-	CASETHGGGELFF	TGTGCCAGCGAGACCCATGGGGGCGGGGAGCTGTTTTTT
TRBV6-5	TRBJ1-5	-	-	CASSFSGGQPQHF	TGTGCCAGCAGTTTCTCGGGGGGTCAGCCCCAGCATTTT
TRBV6-5	TRBJ1-5	-	-	CASSPGLAYQPQHF	TGTGCCAGCAGCCCTGGTCTGGCCTATCAGCCCCAGCATTTT
TRBV28	TRBJ1-3	-	-	CASSVGSAGKGNTIYF	TGTGCCAGCAGCGTCGGTTCAGCAGGGAAGGGAAACACCATATATTTT
TRBV2	TRBJ1-2	-	-	CASSADSANYGYTF	TGTGCCAGCAGTGCCGACTCCGCTAACTATGGCTACACCTTC
TRBV2	TRBJ1-5	-	-	CASNGNNQPQHF	TGTGCCAGCAACGGTAACAATCAGCCCCAGCATTTT
TRBV5-4	TRBJ2-7	few	TRBD1	CASSSRDRGFYEQYF	TGTGCCAGCAGCTCTCGGGACAGGGGCTTCTACGAGCAGTACTTC
TRBV5-5	TRBJ1-5	-	-	CASSLLWGDWSNQPQHF	TGTGCCAGCAGCTTGTTGTGGGGAGACTGGAGCAATCAGCCCCAGCATTTT
TRBV29-1	TRBJ1-1	once	-	CSVEEGGARTEAFF	TGCAGCGTTGAAGAAGGGGGGGCGCGGACTGAAGCTTTCTTT
TRBV5-6	TRBJ1-1	-	-	CASSLIGRGNTEAFF	TGTGCCAGCAGCTTGATAGGCAGGGGGAACACTGAAGCTTTCTTT
TRBV4-3	TRBJ2-6	-	TRBD1	CASSEEIPGGHSGANVLTF	TGCGCCAGCAGCGAAGAGATACCAGGGGGACACTCTGGGGCCAACGTCCTGACTTTC